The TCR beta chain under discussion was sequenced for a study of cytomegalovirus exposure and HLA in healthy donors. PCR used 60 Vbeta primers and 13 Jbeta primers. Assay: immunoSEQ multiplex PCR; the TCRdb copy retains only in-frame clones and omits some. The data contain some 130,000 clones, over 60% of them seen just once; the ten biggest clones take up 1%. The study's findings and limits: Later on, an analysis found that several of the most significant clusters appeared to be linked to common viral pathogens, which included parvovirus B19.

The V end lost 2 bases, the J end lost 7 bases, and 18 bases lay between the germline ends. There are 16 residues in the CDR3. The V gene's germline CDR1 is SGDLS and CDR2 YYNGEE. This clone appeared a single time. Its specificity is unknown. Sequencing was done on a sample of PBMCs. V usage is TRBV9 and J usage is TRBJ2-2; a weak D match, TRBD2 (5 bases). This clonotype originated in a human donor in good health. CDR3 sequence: CASSVFRTSSGGELFF. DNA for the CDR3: TGTGCCAGCAGCGTCTTCAGGACTTCCTCTGGCGGGGAGCTGTTTTTT.